The T cell receptor beta chain described here comes from a study of patients and donors after allogeneic stem cell transplantation. TCRdb recomputed calls from the RT-PCR reads with MiXCR, one row per CDR3 protein. The top ten clones hold less than 3.5% of a sample with approximately 160,000 distinct CDR3 sequences, approximately 31% of them seen once. Sequencing was done on a sample of blood, either unsorted or a sorted T cell fraction (not recorded which). The sequence derives from a human donor who was either an allogeneic HSCT recipient or a stem cell or donor lymphocyte infusion donor (not recorded which). It is not recorded whose cells these are; they may come from a transplant donor.

CDR3 amino acids: CSARTGVNYGYTF. DNA of the CDR3: TGCAGCGCACGGACAGGGGTGAACTATGGCTACACCTTC. The chain employs TRBV29-1 and TRBJ1-2; 9 bases are shared with TRBD1. The CDR3 totals 13 residues. Germline assignment: CDR1 SQVTM and CDR2 ANQGSEA. Trimming at V came to 7 bases and at J to 2 bases, leaving 5 bases not matched to a gene.